This TCR beta chain originates from a study of cytotoxic CD8 clonotypes in ibrutinib-treated CLL. The data were produced by immunoSEQ multiplex PCR, yet TCRdb's version contains in-frame clones alone and is incomplete. The profile shows around 42,000 clones, 65% of them singletons. The sample holds a few counts of this clone. Its antigen remains unknown. General observations from the study: Before falling back toward baseline at progression, clonality had risen at the time of ibrutinib response.

The CDR3 runs to 16 residues. CDR1 SGHRS and CDR2 YFSETQ come from the germline V gene. With 0 bases clipped from V and 5 bases from J, the junction kept 6 bases outside the gene matches. The V and J genes are TRBV5-1 and TRBJ2-3, with 10 bases that match TRBD2. The source of this sequence is a human donor with chronic lymphocytic leukemia. The starting material was PBMCs, obtained after 24 months of ibrutinib treatment. CDR3 residues: CASSLGLAGDVDTQYF. CDR3 sequence (DNA): TGCGCCAGCAGCTTGGGGCTAGCGGGGGATGTAGATACGCAGTATTTT. Looking up the rest from reference TRBV5-1 and TRBJ2-3 gives the full variable domain: KAGVTQTPRYLIKTRGQQVTLSCSPISGHRSVSWYQQTPGQGLQFLFEYFSETQRNKGNFPGRFSGRQFSNSRSEMNVSTLELGDSALYLCASSLGLAGDVDTQYFGPGTRLTVL.